One and the same sample provided the 28 T cell receptor beta chains below, sequenced in a study of cytotoxic CD8 clonotypes in ibrutinib-treated CLL. Using immunoSEQ multiplex PCR, the repertoire was profiled, and TCRdb retains in-frame clones only, with some absent. The sample lists some 130,000 clones; around 93% were seen once. The sample here was PBMCs, taken after 12 months of ibrutinib treatment. Receptor source: a human donor with chronic lymphocytic leukemia.

The rearrangement links TRBV18 to TRBJ2-3; no clear D gene. Germline V CDR1 and CDR2: KGHSH, LQKENI. Trimming shortened V by 3 bases and J by 0 bases, and 7 bases separated the two germline ends. The CDR3 runs to 14 residues. CDR3 sequence reads: CASSPSTSTDTQYF. CDR3 nucleotide sequence: TGTGCCAGCTCACCTTCGACAAGCACAGATACGCAGTATTTT.

The rearrangement joins TRBV27 to TRBJ1-1; tentatively, D is TRBD1 (6 bases). The germline gives CDR1 MNHEY, CDR2 SMNVEV (reference sequence). Trimming left V 6 bases short and J 0 bases short, with 11 bases between. The CDR3 has 14 amino acids. This CDR3 reads CASSQGTLNTEAFF. The CDR3 DNA reads as TGTGCCAGCAGCCAAGGGACACTGAACACTGAAGCTTTCTTT.

The gene calls are TRBV27 and TRBJ2-1, with 13 bases that match TRBD2. After removal of 8 bases from V and 7 bases from J, the junction contained 17 bases not matched to a gene. Looked up from germline, CDR1 is MNHEY and CDR2 is SMNVEV (reference sequence). The CDR3 runs to 18 residues. The CDR3 loop reads CASCMTPGGLAGNNEQFF. The CDR3 bases are TGTGCCAGCTGTATGACGCCCGGGGGACTAGCGGGGAATAATGAGCAGTTCTTC.

V and J are TRBV6-6 and TRBJ2-7, with 8 nucleotides matching TRBD1. CDR1 MNHNY and CDR2 SVGAGI come from the germline V gene (reference sequence). CDR3 size: 15 residues. Trimming removed 6 bases from V and 3 bases from J; junction bases left unmatched: 10. Here the CDR3 reads CASSFLDRVDYEQYF. As DNA, the CDR3 is TGTGCCAGCAGCTTCCTGGACAGGGTGGACTACGAGCAGTACTTC.

V usage is TRBV4-1 and J usage is TRBJ2-5, with 12 bases that match TRBD2. J was trimmed by 5 bases and V by 3 bases; bases with no gene match: 4. There are 15 residues in the CDR3. Germline V CDR1 and CDR2: MGHRA, YSYEKL. This chain's CDR3 is CASSHRTSGNETQYF. CDR3 in DNA: TGCGCCAGCAGCCATCGGACTAGCGGGAACGAGACCCAGTACTTC.

The chain carries TRBV4-3 and TRBJ2-7, with D maybe TRBD1 (5 bases). This CDR3 spans 15 amino acids. V lost 0 bases to trimming and J lost 5 bases, with 14 bases between them. The V gene's germline CDR1 is LGHNA and CDR2 YSLEER. The CDR3 is CASSQEVARDNEQYF. Here the CDR3 DNA reads TGCGCCAGCAGCCAAGAGGTGGCCAGGGATAACGAGCAGTACTTC.

The chain is built from TRBV30 and TRBJ1-1; a weak D match, TRBD1 (6 bases). Trimming removed 3 bases at V and 1 base at J, with 9 bases between. This CDR3 comprises 13 residues. CDR1 is GTSNPN and CDR2 is SVGIG in the germline V gene (reference sequence). The CDR3 loop reads CAWSIGGNTEAFF. CDR3 nucleotide sequence: TGTGCCTGGAGCATAGGGGGGAACACTGAAGCTTTCTTT.

The chain joins TRBV7-9 to TRBJ2-7, with 7 bases aligning to TRBD1. The CDR3 length is 13 residues. The germline gives CDR1 SEHNR, CDR2 FQNEAQ (reference sequence). V gave up 6 bases and J gave up 3 bases; unmatched junction bases: 5. CDR3 protein: CASSESGGYEQYF. CDR3 DNA: TGTGCCAGCAGTGAATCAGGGGGCTACGAGCAGTACTTC.

The chain is built from TRBV6-1 and TRBJ2-3, with 10 bases matching TRBD1. V trimming: 7 bases; J trimming: 6 bases; junction bases outside the gene matches: 10. Germline V lookup: CDR1 MNHNS, CDR2 SASEGT. The length of the CDR3 is 15 residues. The CDR3 nucleotides are TGTGCCAGCACCCACGGGGACAGGGGCAGGGATACGCAGTATTTT. Protein sequence: CASTHGDRGRDTQYF.

Points on this clone: Germline is not matched at one junction end, which may reflect a read error. The CDR3 DNA follows: TGCAGCGTTGAAGATATGGCTAGCGGGAGTCCTACCCTGGACTTC. Its translation: CSVEDMASGSPTLDF. J is TRBJ2-7 and V is TRBV29-1, with 10 nucleotides matching TRBD2. Germline values: CDR1 SQVTM, CDR2 ANQGSEA. This CDR3 contains 15 residues.

V is TRBV11-2 and J is TRBJ1-1; the D is unclear. The germline CDR1 and CDR2 sequences are SGHAT and FQNNGV. Trimming removed 6 bases from V and 3 bases from J, with 17 bases in between. CDR3 length: 15 residues. The CDR3 is CASSFRQPSDTEAFF. CDR3 DNA: TGTGCCAGCAGTTTTCGTCAGCCTTCGGACACTGAAGCTTTCTTT.

This clone was detected a few times. The rearrangement uses TRBV29-1 and TRBJ2-5; TRBD1 might be the D (5 bases). CDR1 is SQVTM, CDR2 ANQGSEA, per germline. CDR3 size: 15 residues. V lost 5 bases and J 4 bases, leaving 20 bases between the germline ends. The CDR3 DNA sequence: TGCAGCGTTCAAAGGGAACCCTGGGGCCCAGAGACCCAGTACTTC. Protein product: CSVQREPWGPETQYF.

The chain couples TRBV6-5 to TRBJ1-2, with a tentative D call TRBD1 (5 bases). Trimming cost V 6 bases and J 2 bases, with 10 bases left between them. CDR3 length: 13 amino acids. Per the germline V gene, CDR1 is MNHEY and CDR2 is SVGAGI. The CDR3 loop is CASSLEGNYGYTF. The CDR3 DNA reads as TGTGCCAGCAGCCTCGAGGGGAACTATGGCTACACCTTC.

The J gene is TRBJ1-2, the V gene TRBV7-9, with a weak D call TRBD1 (6 bases). Trimming removed 2 bases at V and 8 bases at J, with 12 bases between. The CDR3 covers 13 residues. Germline CDR1 reads SEHNR; CDR2 reads FQNEAQ (reference sequence). The CDR3 DNA sequence: TGTGCCAGCAGCTTAACAGGGACAAAGGGCTACACCTTC. Its protein is CASSLTGTKGYTF.

V is TRBV30 and J is TRBJ2-4, with D possibly TRBD2 on 5 matching bases. Germline values: CDR1 GTSNPN, CDR2 SVGIG (reference sequence). The CDR3 covers 13 residues. V dropped 3 bases and J dropped 7 bases, with 13 bases sitting between them. The CDR3, as DNA: TGTGCCTGGAGCCGTCCTCCGGGGAACATTCAGTACTTC. Amino acid sequence: CAWSRPPGNIQYF.

This clone turned up a few times. The V gene is TRBV2, the J gene TRBJ1-2; D might be TRBD1 (5 bases). The V gene lost 0 bases and the J gene lost 2 bases, with 7 bases spanning the gap. Germline CDR1 and CDR2: SNHLY and FYNNEI. CDR3 length: 14 amino acids. The CDR3, as DNA: TGTGCCAGCAGTGAAGCACAGGCGAACTATGGCTACACCTTC. Its translation is CASSEAQANYGYTF.

This clone was found once. The chain combines TRBV19 with TRBJ1-4; D is perhaps TRBD1 (5 bases). Between the trimmed V and J ends, which lost 5 bases and 12 bases, there was a span of 13 bases. Germline loops: CDR1 LNHDA, CDR2 SQIVND (reference sequence). The CDR3 is made up of 12 amino acids. In DNA, the CDR3 is TGTGCCAGTAGTCCCCAGGGCGCGGAACTGTTTTTT. Protein: CASSPQGAELFF.

This chain uses TRBV25-1 with TRBJ2-7; D is unclear. This CDR3 region has 11 residues. Trimming shortened V by 6 bases and J by 1 base, and 4 bases separated the two germline ends. The germline V gene has CDR1 MGHDK and CDR2 SYGVNS. CDR3 residues: CASSVSYEQYF. The CDR3 DNA reads TGTGCCAGCAGCGTTTCCTACGAGCAGTACTTC.

The CDR3 sequence is CAWSESGAYGYTF. The DNA for the CDR3 is TGTGCCTGGAGTGAATCAGGTGCCTATGGCTACACCTTC. The chain recombines TRBV30 with TRBJ1-2; no firm D call. The CDR3 totals 13 residues. Trimming pared 1 base from V and 4 bases from J, leaving 10 bases between. Germline assignment: CDR1 GTSNPN and CDR2 SVGIG (reference sequence). The entire variable domain, with the rest obtained from reference TRBV30 and TRBJ1-2, is as follows: SQTIHQWPATLVQPVGSPLSLECTVEGTSNPNLYWYRQAAGRGLQLLFYSVGIGQISSEVPQNLSASRPQDRQFILSSKKLLLSDSGFYLCAWSESGAYGYTFGSGTRLTVV.

The chain uses TRBV11-3 and TRBJ2-3, with a tentative D call TRBD1 (5 bases). Germline V gene sequence: CDR1 SGHNT, CDR2 YENEEA. V was cut by 0 bases and J by 4 bases, with 17 bases left in between. The length of the CDR3 is 17 residues. CDR3 in DNA: TGTGCCAGCAGCTTAGAGGGCCAGGGTAGAGGAGCAGATACGCAGTATTTT. Encoded protein: CASSLEGQGRGADTQYF.

The chain links TRBV7-3 to TRBJ2-3; TRBD2 aligns across 13 bases. Germline V gene data show CDR1 as SGHTA and CDR2 as FQGTGA. CDR3 length: 16 residues. With V trimmed by 4 bases and J by 4 bases, 5 bases remained unmatched. CDR3 in amino acids: CASSSGLAGAADTQYF. DNA for the CDR3: TGTGCCAGCAGCTCTGGACTAGCGGGAGCTGCAGATACGCAGTATTTT.

CDR3 residues: CATGSGSYEQYF. The CDR3 DNA reads as TGTGCCACCGGTAGCGGGAGCTACGAGCAGTACTTC. The chain recombines TRBV27 with TRBJ2-7; 9 bases agree with TRBD2. Germline loops: CDR1 MNHEY, CDR2 SMNVEV (reference sequence). V lost 10 bases to trimming and J lost 3 bases; unmatched junction nucleotides: 4. The CDR3 is 12 residues long.

This sequence joins TRBV7-2 and TRBJ2-7; TRBD2 might be the D (5 bases). CDR1 SGHTA and CDR2 FQGNSA come from the germline V gene. The V end was cut by 2 bases, the J end by 3 bases, with 20 bases between. CDR3 length: 17 amino acids. The CDR3 DNA sequence: TGTGCCAGCAGCTTAAGGAGGTCTTGGACTGAGGGCTACGAGCAGTACTTC. Residues: CASSLRRSWTEGYEQYF. Filled out from reference TRBV7-2 and TRBJ2-7, the complete variable domain reads GAGVSQSPSNKVTEKGKDVELRCDPISGHTALYWYRQSLGQGLEFLIYFQGNSAPDKSGLPSDRFSAERTGGSVSTLTIQRTQQEDSAVYLCASSLRRSWTEGYEQYFGPGTRLTVT.

The chain joins TRBV14 to TRBJ2-5, with D possibly matching TRBD2 (5 bases). Per the germline V gene, CDR1 is SGHDN and CDR2 is FVKESK. The CDR3 sequence is 13 residues long. V dropped 6 bases and J dropped 5 bases, with 13 bases sitting between them. DNA of the CDR3: TGTGCCAGCAGGCCCAGAAGAGGGGAGACCCAGTACTTC. It translates to CASRPRRGETQYF.

The chain couples TRBV9 to TRBJ2-2; 16 bases are a match to TRBD2. CDR1 SGDLS and CDR2 YYNGEE come from the germline V gene. J lost 5 bases, V lost 0 bases, and 4 bases had no gene match. The length of the CDR3 is 18 residues. The CDR3 sequence is CASSVGGTSGRGTGELFF. Here the CDR3 DNA reads TGTGCCAGCAGCGTAGGAGGGACTAGCGGGAGGGGAACCGGGGAGCTGTTTTTT.

The chain joins TRBV2 to TRBJ2-1; possible D gene TRBD1, 6 bases. V lost 4 bases and J 3 bases, leaving 7 bases between the germline ends. CDR3 size: 13 residues. Germline loops: CDR1 SNHLY, CDR2 FYNNEI. CDR3 in amino acids: CASSVQGYNEQFF. Here the CDR3 DNA reads TGTGCCAGCAGTGTACAGGGCTACAATGAGCAGTTCTTC.

This clone appeared once. V and J are TRBV9 and TRBJ2-1; tentative D call: TRBD1 (5 bases). The germline CDR1 and CDR2 sequences are SGDLS and YYNGEE. V lost 4 bases, J lost 9 bases, and 8 bases lay in between. This CDR3 region has 11 residues. CDR3 sequence: CASSIQGEQFF. CDR3 coding DNA: TGTGCCAGCAGCATTCAGGGTGAGCAGTTCTTC.

The gene calls are TRBV29-1 and TRBJ1-3; possible D gene TRBD1, 6 bases. CDR1 is SQVTM and CDR2 is ANQGSEA in the germline V gene. Trimming stripped 4 bases from V and 2 bases from J, with 9 bases between. The CDR3 is 13 residues long. CDR3 sequence (DNA): TGCAGCGTTGGCGGGGACACTGGAAACACCATATATTTT. It translates to CSVGGDTGNTIYF.